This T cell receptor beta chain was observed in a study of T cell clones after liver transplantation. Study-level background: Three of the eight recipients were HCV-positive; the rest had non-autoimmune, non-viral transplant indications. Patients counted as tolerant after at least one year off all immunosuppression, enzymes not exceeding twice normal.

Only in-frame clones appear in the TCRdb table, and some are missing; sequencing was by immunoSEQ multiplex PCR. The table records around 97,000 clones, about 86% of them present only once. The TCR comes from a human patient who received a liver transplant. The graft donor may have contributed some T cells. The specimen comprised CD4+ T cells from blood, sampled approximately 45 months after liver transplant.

The CDR3 nucleotides are TGTGCCAGCAGCCTAGCCGGGGCGGTGTGGGAGCAGTACTTC. Protein product: CASSLAGAVWEQYF. This chain links TRBV28 with TRBJ2-7, with D possibly being TRBD1 or TRBD2 (5 bases each). The V end lost 6 bases, the J end lost 7 bases, and 19 bases lay between the germline ends. Germline assignment: CDR1 MDHEN and CDR2 SYDVKM. The length of the CDR3 is 14 residues.